This is a list of T cell receptor beta chains from one sample in a study of control samples from healthy donors and cancer patients. Data came from immunoSEQ multiplex PCR; TCRdb stores just in-frame clones and leaves some out. In the table there are some 210,000 clones, roughly nine tenths of which are singletons. Specimen: blood. Source of these receptors: a man aged 30 to 39 in good health. CDR3s include the opening cysteine and the closing phenylalanine or tryptophan. D genes are given only for firm matches. Where a row states a size, it is once, few, many or the class of an expanded clone; other rows omit it.

clone_size: NA
d_call: TRBD1
j_call: TRBJ2-2
v_call: TRBV11-1
cdr3_nt: TGTGCCAGCAGCTTCTTTGCAGGGGGCCGGACCGGGGAGCTGTTTTTT
cdr3_aa: CASSFFAGGRTGELFF

clone_size: NA
d_call: TRBD1
j_call: TRBJ1-1
v_call: TRBV7-9
cdr3_nt: TGTGCCAGCAGCGTCGGGACAGCCGAGACCACTGAAGCTTTCTTT
cdr3_aa: CASSVGTAETTEAFF

clone_size: NA
d_call: NA
j_call: TRBJ1-4
v_call: TRBV6-6
cdr3_nt: TGTGCCAGCAGTTCAGGGCGGATTGAAAAACTGTTTTTT
cdr3_aa: CASSSGRIEKLFF

clone_size: NA
d_call: NA
j_call: TRBJ1-5
v_call: TRBV7-9
cdr3_nt: TGTGCCAGCAGCTTAGGGGGTGGGCCCAGCAATCAGCCCCAGCATTTT
cdr3_aa: CASSLGGGPSNQPQHF

clone_size: NA
d_call: NA
j_call: TRBJ1-1
v_call: TRBV28
cdr3_nt: TGTGCCAGCAGAATACAGGGTATGGTAGCTGAAGCTTTCTTT
cdr3_aa: CASRIQGMVAEAFF

clone_size: few
d_call: NA
j_call: TRBJ2-1
v_call: TRBV29-1
cdr3_nt: TGCAGCGGACAGGCCACCTACAATGAGCAGTTCTTC
cdr3_aa: CSGQATYNEQFF

clone_size: NA
d_call: NA
j_call: TRBJ1-2
v_call: TRBV2
cdr3_nt: TGTGCCAGCAGTGTGGTTCAGGGGCCTCGATATGGCTACACCTTC
cdr3_aa: CASSVVQGPRYGYTF

clone_size: NA
d_call: NA
j_call: TRBJ1-1
v_call: TRBV6-6
cdr3_nt: TGTGCCAGCCTATTCAGGTCTCCCGGAACTGAAGCTTTCTTT
cdr3_aa: CASLFRSPGTEAFF

clone_size: NA
d_call: NA
j_call: TRBJ2-7
v_call: TRBV7-9
cdr3_nt: TGTGCCAGCAGCTTACGGCAGGGAGATTCCGAGCAGTACTTC
cdr3_aa: CASSLRQGDSEQYF

clone_size: few
d_call: NA
j_call: TRBJ1-1
v_call: TRBV6-2/TRBV6-3
cdr3_nt: TGTGCCAGCAGTTATCCGACAGGTGGCCTGAACACTGAAGCTTTCTTT
cdr3_aa: CASSYPTGGLNTEAFF

clone_size: NA
d_call: TRBD2
j_call: TRBJ2-3
v_call: TRBV11-2
cdr3_nt: TGTGCCAGCAGCTTAGGGAGCGGGGGTAGCACAGATACGCAGTATTTT
cdr3_aa: CASSLGSGGSTDTQYF

clone_size: NA
d_call: NA
j_call: TRBJ1-1
v_call: TRBV7-9
cdr3_nt: TGTGCCAGCAGCTTTTTAACAGCGAACACTGAAGCTTTCTTT
cdr3_aa: CASSFLTANTEAFF

clone_size: NA
d_call: TRBD1
j_call: TRBJ1-5
v_call: TRBV6-6
cdr3_nt: TGTGCCAGCAGTCAGGGACAGACACCCAATCAGCCCCAGCATTTT
cdr3_aa: CASSQGQTPNQPQHF

clone_size: NA
d_call: NA
j_call: TRBJ2-1
v_call: TRBV25-1
cdr3_nt: TGTGCCAGCGGATCATATCAGAGGTCCTACAATGAGCAGTTCTTC
cdr3_aa: CASGSYQRSYNEQFF

clone_size: NA
d_call: NA
j_call: TRBJ2-3
v_call: TRBV27
cdr3_nt: TGTGCCAGCATGAACTATAACACAGATACGCAGTATTTT
cdr3_aa: CASMNYNTDTQYF

clone_size: NA
d_call: NA
j_call: TRBJ2-3
v_call: TRBV6-1
cdr3_nt: TGTGCCAGCAGTGGGGCCTTAATAGCAACAATCACAGATACGCAGTATTTT
cdr3_aa: CASSGALIATITDTQYF

clone_size: once
d_call: NA
j_call: TRBJ1-2
v_call: TRBV19
cdr3_nt: TGTGCCAGCACCCCGCAGGACAGCTATGGCTACACCTTC
cdr3_aa: CASTPQDSYGYTF

clone_size: NA
d_call: NA
j_call: TRBJ1-2
v_call: TRBV12-3/TRBV12-4
cdr3_nt: TGTGCCAGCAGCCCGACAGTTAAGTATGGCTACACCTTC
cdr3_aa: CASSPTVKYGYTF

clone_size: NA
d_call: NA
j_call: TRBJ2-1
v_call: TRBV5-1
cdr3_nt: TGCGCCAGCAGCTTGGGCAGTGAGTACAATGAGCAGTTCTTC
cdr3_aa: CASSLGSEYNEQFF